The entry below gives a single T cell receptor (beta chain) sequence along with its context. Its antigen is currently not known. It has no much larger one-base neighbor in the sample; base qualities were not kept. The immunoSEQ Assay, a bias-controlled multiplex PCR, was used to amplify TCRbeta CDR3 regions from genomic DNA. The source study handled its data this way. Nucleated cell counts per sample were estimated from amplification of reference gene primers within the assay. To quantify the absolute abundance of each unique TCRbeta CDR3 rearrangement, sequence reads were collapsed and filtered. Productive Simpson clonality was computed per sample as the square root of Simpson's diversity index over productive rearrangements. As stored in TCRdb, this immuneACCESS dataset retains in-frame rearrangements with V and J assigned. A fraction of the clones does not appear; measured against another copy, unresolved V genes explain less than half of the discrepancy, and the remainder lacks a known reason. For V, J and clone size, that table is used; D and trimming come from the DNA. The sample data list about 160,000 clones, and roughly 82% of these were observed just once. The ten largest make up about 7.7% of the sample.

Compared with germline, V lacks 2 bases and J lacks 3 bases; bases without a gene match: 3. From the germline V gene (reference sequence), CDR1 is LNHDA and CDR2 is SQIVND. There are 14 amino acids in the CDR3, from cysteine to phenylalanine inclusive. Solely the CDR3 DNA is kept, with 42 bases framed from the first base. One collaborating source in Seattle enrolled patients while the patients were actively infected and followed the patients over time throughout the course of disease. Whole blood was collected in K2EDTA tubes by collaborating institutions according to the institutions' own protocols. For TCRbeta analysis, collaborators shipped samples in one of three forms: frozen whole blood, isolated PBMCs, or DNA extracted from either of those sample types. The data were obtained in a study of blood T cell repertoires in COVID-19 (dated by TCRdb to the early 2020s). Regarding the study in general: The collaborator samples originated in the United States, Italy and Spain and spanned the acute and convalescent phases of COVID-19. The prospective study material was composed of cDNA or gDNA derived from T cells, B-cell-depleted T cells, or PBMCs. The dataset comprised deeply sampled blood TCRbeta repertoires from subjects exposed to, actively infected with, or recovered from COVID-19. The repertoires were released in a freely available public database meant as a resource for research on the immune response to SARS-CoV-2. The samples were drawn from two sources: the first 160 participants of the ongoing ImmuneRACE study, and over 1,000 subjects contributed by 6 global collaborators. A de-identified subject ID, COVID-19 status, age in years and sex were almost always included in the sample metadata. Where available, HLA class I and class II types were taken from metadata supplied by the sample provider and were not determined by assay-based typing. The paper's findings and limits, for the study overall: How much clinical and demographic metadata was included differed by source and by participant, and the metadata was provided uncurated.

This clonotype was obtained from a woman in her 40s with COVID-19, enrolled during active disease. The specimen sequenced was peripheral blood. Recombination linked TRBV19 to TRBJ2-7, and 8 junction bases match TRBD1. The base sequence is TGTGCCAGTAGTATATCACAGGGGGACTACGAGCAGTACTTC. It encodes CASSISQGDYEQYF.